Each of the 27 T cell receptor beta chains below was sequenced from the same sample in a study of T cell responses to AZD1222 COVID-19 vaccine. Method: immunoSEQ multiplex PCR; TCRdb's copy keeps in-frame clones and lacks some. The table lists 150,000 to 200,000 clones, approximately 94% of them singletons, with approximately 0.6% in the top ten. Material: peripheral blood, obtained on day 0 of AZD1222 vaccination. These receptors all come from an adult in good health.

The V and J genes are TRBV6-5 and TRBJ1-5; a possible D gene is TRBD1 (6 bases). In germline, CDR1 is MNHEY, CDR2 SVGAGI. CDR3 length equals 15 residues. The V gene lost 7 bases and the J gene lost 0 bases, with 13 bases spanning the gap. The CDR3 sequence: CASTRTAYSNQPQHF. CDR3 DNA sequence: TGTGCCAGCACCCGGACAGCTTATAGCAATCAGCCCCAGCATTTT.

This chain's CDR3 is CASSTDSYEQYF. CDR3 DNA sequence: TGTGCCAGCAGTACCGACAGTTACGAGCAGTACTTC. J is TRBJ2-7 and V is TRBV6-5, with D perhaps TRBD1 (5 bases). The V and J ends lost 5 bases and 4 bases respectively, with 9 bases between them. The CDR3 contains 12 residues. The germline gives CDR1 MNHEY, CDR2 SVGAGI.

V gene TRBV30 combines with J gene TRBJ1-5, with unresolved D. The length of the CDR3 is 12 residues. V was shortened by 2 bases and J by 5 bases, with 7 bases between the two germline ends. Per germline, CDR1 GTSNPN and CDR2 SVGIG (reference sequence). As DNA, the CDR3 is TGTGCCTGGAGTAGGCGTGATCAGCCCCAGCATTTT. It codes for CAWSRRDQPQHF.

The CDR3 sequence: CASSHPVRPIGTDTQYF. The CDR3 DNA sequence: TGTGCCAGCAGCCATCCCGTAAGACCGATCGGCACAGATACGCAGTATTTT. V usage is TRBV7-9 and J usage is TRBJ2-3; no firm D call. The CDR3 consists of 17 residues. CDR1 and CDR2 (germline): SEHNR, FQNEAQ (reference sequence). V was cut by 5 bases and J by 1 base, with 19 bases left in between.

A single count supports this clone. This rearrangement joins TRBV4-1 to TRBJ1-5; D is uncertain. V lost 0 bases and J lost 9, with 9 bases in between. The germline CDR1 and CDR2 sequences are MGHRA and YSYEKL. The CDR3 spans 13 residues. CDR3 region: CASSQDGDRPQHF. CDR3 nucleotides: TGCGCCAGCAGCCAAGATGGGGATCGGCCCCAGCATTTT.

This clone showed up just once. V is TRBV10-3 and J is TRBJ1-1; a weak D match, TRBD1 (5 bases). The germline V gene has CDR1 ENHRY and CDR2 SYGVKD. The V end lost 6 bases, the J end lost 1 base, and 12 bases lay between the germline ends. The CDR3 covers 14 residues. The CDR3 coding sequence is TGTGCCATCAGAACAGGTGTTCAGAACACTGAAGCTTTCTTT. Protein sequence: CAIRTGVQNTEAFF.

The V gene is TRBV7-9, the J gene TRBJ1-2; 10 bases fit TRBD1. This CDR3 contains 16 residues. Germline V gene lookup returns CDR1 SEHNR and CDR2 FQNEAQ (reference sequence). After removal of 6 bases from V and 8 bases from J, the junction contained 15 bases not matched to a gene. The DNA of the CDR3 is TGTGCCAGCAGTTCCCTGGGTGGTGGGACAGGGGCAGGCTACACCTTC. Translation: CASSSLGGGTGAGYTF.

This clone is a singleton in its sample. In the same sample, other DNA sequences code for this CDR3. The chain uses TRBV27 and TRBJ1-2; D gene ambiguous. With 2 bases removed from V and 8 bases from J, the gap between germline ends came to 9 bases. Germline V gene data show CDR1 as MNHEY and CDR2 as SMNVEV (reference sequence). CDR3 length equals 12 residues. Here the CDR3 DNA reads TGTGCCAGCAGTTTACGAGGTTACGGCTACACCTTC. Translated: CASSLRGYGYTF.

The V gene is TRBV5-4, the J gene TRBJ1-4; tentative D call: TRBD1 (6 bases). CDR1 is SGHNT, CDR2 YYREEE, per germline (reference sequence). The CDR3 loop spans 14 amino acids. V dropped 4 bases and J dropped 5 bases, with 12 bases sitting between them. Written as DNA, the CDR3 is TGTGCCAGCAGCCTAGGACAGCAGAATGAAAAACTGTTTTTT. This gives the protein CASSLGQQNEKLFF. Full variable domain (missing parts from reference TRBV5-4 and TRBJ1-4): ETGVTQSPTHLIKTRGQQVTLRCSSQSGHNTVSWYQQALGQGPQFIFQYYREEENGRGNFPPRFSGLQFPNYSSELNVNALELDDSALYLCASSLGQQNEKLFFGSGTQLSVL.

V usage is TRBV18 and J usage is TRBJ1-2, with no clear D. Per germline, CDR1 KGHSH and CDR2 LQKENI. The V and J ends lost 6 bases and 12 bases respectively, with 20 bases between them. The CDR3 spans 13 residues. The CDR3 region is CASSPEVGGRHTF. The CDR3 nucleotides read TGTGCCAGCTCCCCAGAAGTGGGCGGTCGACACACCTTC.

DNA for the CDR3: TGCACTTGTCGGGCAGGGCTCTACTCCTACGAGCAGTACTTC. Encoded protein: CTCRAGLYSYEQYF. The V gene is TRBV5-1, the J gene TRBJ2-7; maybe TRBD1 (5 bases). Germline values: CDR1 SGHRS, CDR2 YFSETQ. The CDR3 length is 14 residues.

The rearrangement joins TRBV19 to TRBJ2-5, with D unresolved. V lost 9 bases to trimming and J lost 5 bases, with 10 bases between them. The CDR3 covers 11 residues. The germline V gene has CDR1 LNHDA and CDR2 SQIVND (reference sequence). The CDR3 loop reads CASSPGETQYF. The CDR3 DNA sequence: TGTGCCAGCTCCCCTGGGGAGACCCAGTACTTC.

The V gene is TRBV7-3, the J gene TRBJ1-1; D remains unclear. This CDR3 is 13 amino acids long. V lost 3 bases to trimming and J lost 5 bases, with 10 bases between them. Germline-derived CDR1 and CDR2 are SGHTA and FQGTGA. The CDR3 spells CASSFEVRTEAFF. The CDR3 nucleotides are TGTGCCAGCAGCTTTGAAGTGCGGACTGAAGCTTTCTTT.

This CDR3 reads CASSLGATGEQYF. DNA for the CDR3: TGTGCCAGCAGCTTAGGAGCGACTGGAGAGCAGTACTTC. The V call is TRBV11-2, the J call TRBJ2-7; no reliable D call. CDR1 is SGHAT and CDR2 is FQNNGV in the germline V gene. The CDR3 has 13 residues. V was cut by 1 base and J by 7 bases, with 11 bases left in between.

The chain uses TRBV28 and TRBJ2-1; TRBD1 matches 7 bases. Trimming at V came to 5 bases and at J to 7 bases, leaving 8 bases not matched to a gene. Germline V gene data show CDR1 as MDHEN and CDR2 as SYDVKM. The CDR3 is made up of 14 amino acids. The chain's CDR3 is CASSPLSRGNEQFF. DNA of the CDR3: TGTGCCAGCAGTCCTCTCTCCAGGGGGAATGAGCAGTTCTTC.

A few counts support this clone. V and J are TRBV18 and TRBJ1-6, with no clear D. The CDR3 loop spans 14 amino acids. V lost 4 bases and J lost 6, with 10 bases in between. The V gene's germline CDR1 is KGHSH and CDR2 LQKENI. The CDR3 loop is CASSLQEVNSPLHF. In nucleotides, the CDR3 is TGTGCCAGCTCACTACAAGAGGTTAATTCACCCCTCCACTTT.

The chain has TRBV12-3 or TRBV12-4 and TRBJ1-1; unclear D gene. Trimming removed 10 bases from V and 1 base from J, with 13 bases in between. The CDR3 runs to 13 residues. The CDR3 loop reads CATQWGRNTEAFF. As DNA, the CDR3 is TGTGCCACCCAATGGGGTAGGAACACTGAAGCTTTCTTT.

In this sample, this clone turned up a few times. The gene calls are TRBV5-4 and TRBJ1-4; D is unclear. Trimming left V 3 bases short and J 11 bases short, with 17 bases between. The CDR3 covers 14 residues. Germline V gene sequence: CDR1 SGHNT, CDR2 YYREEE (reference sequence). The DNA of the CDR3 is TGTGCCAGCAGCTCCGACCCCTCTTTTGGGAAACTGTTTTTT. The encoded protein is CASSSDPSFGKLFF.

The V gene is TRBV29-1, the J gene TRBJ2-7; D is unclear. This CDR3 has 12 residues. V was clipped by 6 bases and J by 5 bases, with 14 bases between them. Germline V gene data show CDR1 as SQVTM and CDR2 as ANQGSEA. The CDR3 is CSVNTLTNEQYF. Written as DNA, the CDR3 is TGCAGCGTAAATACCCTAACTAACGAGCAGTACTTC.

This chain connects TRBV29-1 to TRBJ1-1, with D hard to call. V dropped 2 bases and J dropped 1 base, with 11 bases sitting between them. CDR3 length: 14 amino acids. CDR1 is SQVTM, CDR2 ANQGSEA, per germline. The CDR3: CSVESRQSNTEAFF. The DNA of the CDR3 is TGCAGCGTTGAAAGTCGGCAGTCGAACACTGAAGCTTTCTTT.

This clone was recorded only once. This sequence joins TRBV5-1 and TRBJ1-1; no clear D gene. Germline CDR1 SGHRS, CDR2 YFSETQ. CDR3 size: 14 residues. Trimming removed 0 bases from V and 0 bases from J, with 6 bases in between. Here the CDR3 reads CASSLEPMNTEAFF. DNA for the CDR3: TGCGCCAGCAGCTTGGAACCGATGAACACTGAAGCTTTCTTT.

The rearrangement joins TRBV18 to TRBJ2-7; 9 positions agree with TRBD1. V shed 4 bases, J shed 1 base, and the junction held 5 bases outside the gene matches. The CDR3 has 15 residues. CDR1 KGHSH and CDR2 LQKENI come from the germline V gene. CDR3 protein: CASSRSTGGSYEQYF. The CDR3 DNA is TGTGCCAGCTCACGCTCGACAGGGGGATCCTACGAGCAGTACTTC.

J is TRBJ1-6 and V is TRBV28, with 7 bases matching TRBD1. V shed 2 bases and J 13 bases; nucleotides not matched to a gene: 11. Germline values: CDR1 MDHEN, CDR2 SYDVKM. The CDR3 extends over 15 amino acids. CDR3 in DNA: TGTGCCAGCAGTTTACTCCGGGACAGTCGGCCCCCCCTCCACTTT. Its protein is CASSLLRDSRPPLHF.

The V gene is TRBV7-2, the J gene TRBJ1-5, with D possibly TRBD1 on 6 matching bases. CDR1 is SGHTA and CDR2 is FQGNSA in the germline V gene. Trimming pared 5 bases from V and 7 bases from J, leaving 15 bases between. There are 14 residues in the CDR3. CDR3 sequence: CASSPGQGGQPQHF. The CDR3 DNA reads TGTGCCAGCAGCCCGGGACAAGGTGGCCAGCCCCAGCATTTT. Together with reference TRBV7-2 and TRBJ1-5, the CDR3 gives the full variable domain: GAGVSQSPSNKVTEKGKDVELRCDPISGHTALYWYRQSLGQGLEFLIYFQGNSAPDKSGLPSDRFSAERTGGSVSTLTIQRTQQEDSAVYLCASSPGQGGQPQHFGDGTRLSIL.

The chain employs TRBV3-1 (or the pseudogene TRBV3-2) and TRBJ1-2; D not resolved. V gave up 5 bases and J gave up 1 base, with 5 bases separating them. The CDR3 sequence is 12 residues long. CDR1 and CDR2 (germline): LGHDT, YNNKEL (reference sequence). The CDR3 protein is CASSFLNYGYTF. CDR3 DNA: TGTGCCAGCAGCTTCCTTAACTATGGCTACACCTTC.

The V and J genes are TRBV19 and TRBJ1-2; 7 bases agree with TRBD1. The CDR3 is 13 amino acids. CDR1 and CDR2 (germline): LNHDA, SQIVND (reference sequence). V trimming: 10 bases; J trimming: 6 bases; junction bases outside the gene matches: 11. CDR3 region: CATEQGRSDGYTF. In nucleotides, the CDR3 is TGTGCCACCGAACAGGGGCGCTCGGATGGCTACACCTTC.

The chain joins TRBV19 to TRBJ1-5; D gene unclear. Germline lookup yields CDR1 LNHDA and CDR2 SQIVND (reference sequence). This CDR3 comprises 16 residues. V dropped 5 bases and J dropped 0 bases, with 14 bases sitting between them. CDR3 amino acids: CASSWRAENSNQPQHF. In DNA form, the CDR3 reads TGTGCCAGTAGTTGGAGGGCAGAGAATAGCAATCAGCCCCAGCATTTT. Full variable domain (rest looked up from reference TRBV19 and TRBJ1-5): DGGITQSPKYLFRKEGQNVTLSCEQNLNHDAMYWYRQDPGQGLRLIYYSQIVNDFQKGDIAEGYSVSREKKESFPLTVTSAQKNPTAFYLCASSWRAENSNQPQHFGDGTRLSIL.